The following is a TCR beta chain sequence with its context. Time point denoted: neoterminal ileum biopsy at postoperative endoscopy, about 6 months after surgery. TCRdb keeps only in-frame clones here, not all; method: immunoSEQ multiplex PCR. Found here are 12,000 or so clones, around 80% of them singletons; the top ten hold approximately 4.1%. Germline values: CDR1 LNHDA, CDR2 SQIVND (reference sequence). The CDR3 is 15 residues long. The V gene end was trimmed by 8 bases and the J gene end by 8 bases; junction bases not matched to a gene: 11. The sample belongs to a study of T cell repertoires in ileal Crohn's disease.

Sequenced material: ileal tissue. The TCR was taken from an adult with Crohn's disease. The chain couples TRBV19 to TRBJ1-4, with 10 bases fitting TRBD1. As DNA, the CDR3 is TGTGCCAGTTGTAGAACCGGGACAGGGGTAGAAAAACTGTTTTTT. Protein sequence: CASCRTGTGVEKLFF.